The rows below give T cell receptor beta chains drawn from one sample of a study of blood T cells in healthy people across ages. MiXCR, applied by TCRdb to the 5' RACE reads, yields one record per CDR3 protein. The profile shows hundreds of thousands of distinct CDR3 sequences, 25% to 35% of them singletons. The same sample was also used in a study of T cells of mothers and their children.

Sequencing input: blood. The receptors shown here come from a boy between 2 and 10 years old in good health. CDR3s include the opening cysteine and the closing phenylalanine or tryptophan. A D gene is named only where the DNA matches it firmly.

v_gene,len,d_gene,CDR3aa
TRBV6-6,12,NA,CASISVGGELFF
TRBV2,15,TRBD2,CASSEQAGIYNEQFF
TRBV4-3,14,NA,CASSLETFSYEQYF
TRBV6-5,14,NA,CASSYGARGETQYF
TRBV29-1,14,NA,CSAPVGSSYNEQFF
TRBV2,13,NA,CATSLGEGEKLFF
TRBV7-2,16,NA,CASSSGYRPRRETQYF
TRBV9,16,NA,CASSVVQGSSYNEQFF
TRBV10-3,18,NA,CAIRRTLYSQVPTDTQYF
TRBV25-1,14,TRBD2,CASSEGLAGDTQYF
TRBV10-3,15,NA,CAISSPGRVSYEQYF
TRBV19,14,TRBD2,CASSTGTSQNEQFF
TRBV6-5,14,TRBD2,CASSYGLAAGELFF
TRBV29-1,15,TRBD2,CSVKAGGLIGNEQFF
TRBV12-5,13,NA,CASGLRLDSEQYF
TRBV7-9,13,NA,CASSLLTSYEQYF
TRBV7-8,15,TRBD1,CASSLEARGRSPLHF
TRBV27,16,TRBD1,CASSPGTGGRNTEAFF
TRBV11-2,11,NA,CASSFRGGYTF
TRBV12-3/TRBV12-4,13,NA,CASSFVRRRGYTF
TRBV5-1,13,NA,CASSLEISYEQYF
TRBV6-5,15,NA,CASSYSVQGGTEAFF
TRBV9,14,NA,CASSVKHSYNEQFF
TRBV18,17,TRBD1,CASSGRDRGWWNTEAFF
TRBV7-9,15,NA,CASSLGGRGFYGYTF
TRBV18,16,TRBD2,CASSPPRAGGRYEQYF